The T cell receptor beta chain described here comes from a study of CD8+ T cells in alopecia areata. Reverse transcribed after extraction, RNA yielded cDNA as the sequencing template. Clones were sequenced by immunoSEQ multiplex PCR, and TCRdb holds only the in-frame ones, with some missing. The table records 170,000 or so clones, roughly 61% of them present only once. For this clone: The antigen remains unidentified.

V was trimmed by 5 bases and J by 2 bases, leaving 19 bases between them. The CDR3 extends over 17 amino acids. CDR1 LNHDA and CDR2 SQIVND come from the germline V gene (reference sequence). Treatment in this sample: oral pan-JAK inhibitor, 5-10 mg twice daily. Overall study results and limits: Scalp lesions, especially in alopecia totalis/universalis, had higher clonality than normal scalp.

The specimen comprised CD8+ T cells sorted from blood, sampled at week 24, from a patient treated with tofacitinib. The sequence came from a human donor with alopecia areata. This chain joins TRBV19 and TRBJ2-1; TRBD1 might be the D (5 bases). This CDR3 reads CASSVRPADSPYNEQFF. As DNA, the CDR3 is TGTGCCAGTAGTGTAAGACCAGCAGACAGCCCCTACAATGAGCAGTTCTTC. Using reference TRBV19 and TRBJ2-1 for the parts outside the CDR3, the full variable domain is DGGITQSPKYLFRKEGQNVTLSCEQNLNHDAMYWYRQDPGQGLRLIYYSQIVNDFQKGDIAEGYSVSREKKESFPLTVTSAQKNPTAFYLCASSVRPADSPYNEQFFGPGTRLTVL.